The entry below describes one TCR beta chain. No antigen is known for it. The sample comes from a study of cytomegalovirus exposure and HLA in healthy donors. The germline CDR1 and CDR2 sequences are SGDLS and YYNGEE. V dropped 2 bases and J dropped 8 bases, with 11 bases sitting between them. The CDR3 extends over 13 amino acids. Study-wide findings and caveats: Among the sequence variants, a highly shared cluster was likely an artifact of sequencing. Reports credit the classifier with highly specific, highly sensitive diagnosis of cytomegalovirus status. Reported findings show TCR beta sequences accurately forecast HLA-A and HLA-B alleles in most subjects.

In the PCR, 60 Vbeta and 13 Jbeta primers were used. The repertoire was sequenced with immunoSEQ multiplex PCR; TCRdb's copy has only in-frame clones and lacks some. The table has roughly 63,000 clones, approximately 75% seen once. This TCR derives from a man aged 50 to 60 in good health and CMV-seropositive. This sequence joins TRBV9 and TRBJ2-1, with D possibly being TRBD2 (7 bases). The sample taken for sequencing was PBMCs. The CDR3 is CASSVGGADEQFF. The DNA for the CDR3 is TGTGCCAGCAGCGTTGGGGGGGCCGATGAGCAGTTCTTC.